One and the same sample provided the 21 T cell receptor beta chains below, sequenced in a study of control samples from healthy donors and cancer patients (TCRdb year 2020). The protocol used for the library was the immunoSEQ multiplex PCR assay. Not all clones reach the TCRdb copy of this immuneACCESS table, which keeps in-frame sequences only. Checked studies attribute under half of the gap to unresolved V genes and leave the rest unexplained. The sample table lists some 120,000 clones, roughly 90% of them with a count of one. Roughly 8.8% of the sample lies in the top ten. Material for sequencing was blood. The receptors stem from a man in his late teens or twenties in good health.

This clone was seen just once. The V call is TRBV28, the J call TRBJ1-1; the D is unclear. Trimming removed 7 bases from V and 2 bases from J, with 5 bases in between. Germline CDR1 reads MDHEN; CDR2 reads SYDVKM. This CDR3 has 11 amino acids. For the CDR3, the DNA is TGTGCCAGCAACTACAACACTGAAGCTTTCTTT. Translating it yields CASNYNTEAFF. Looking up the rest from reference TRBV28 and TRBJ1-1 gives the full variable domain: DVKVTQSSRYLVKRTGEKVFLECVQDMDHENMFWYRQDPGLGLRLIYFSYDVKMKEKGDIPEGYSVSREKKERFSLILESASTNQTSMYLCASNYNTEAFFGQGTRLTVV.

The gene calls are TRBV4-2 and TRBJ2-3, with 8 bases identical to TRBD2. V dropped 0 bases and J dropped 6; count of bases not matched to a gene: 5. Germline-derived CDR1 and CDR2 are LGHNA and YNFKEQ. This CDR3 is 15 amino acids long. The CDR3 sequence: CASSQEGAGADTQYF. In DNA form, the CDR3 reads TGTGCCAGCAGCCAAGAGGGAGCGGGGGCGGATACGCAGTATTTT.

V is TRBV30 and J is TRBJ1-6; 8 bases line up with TRBD1. The CDR3 runs 12 residues. V dropped 8 bases and J dropped 8; count of bases not matched to a gene: 5. Germline CDR1 reads GTSNPN; CDR2 reads SVGIG (reference sequence). The CDR3 nucleotides read TGTGCCCATCACAGGGGGGATTCACCCCTCCACTTT. Encoded protein: CAHHRGDSPLHF.

The chain links TRBV4-1 to TRBJ2-2; TRBD1 might be the D (6 bases). Germline V gives CDR1 MGHRA, CDR2 YSYEKL. The CDR3 runs to 16 residues. V gave up 0 bases and J gave up 5 bases, with 13 bases separating them. The CDR3 is CASSQDETGWTGELFF. CDR3 DNA sequence: TGCGCCAGCAGCCAAGACGAAACAGGGTGGACCGGGGAGCTGTTTTTT.

The chain employs TRBV6-5 and TRBJ2-1, with a tentative D call TRBD2 (7 bases). Germline CDR1 MNHEY, CDR2 SVGAGI. This CDR3 has 15 residues. Trimming removed 2 bases from V and 5 bases from J, with 13 bases in between. In DNA form, the CDR3 reads TGTGCCAGCAGTTACAGGGGGGGGGCGGACAATGAGCAGTTCTTC. Its translation: CASSYRGGADNEQFF.

The V call is TRBV5-1, the J call TRBJ1-2; D is unresolved. The germline gives CDR1 SGHRS, CDR2 YFSETQ. CDR3 length: 15 residues. The V gene lost 1 base and the J gene lost 0 bases, with 10 bases spanning the gap. CDR3 sequence reads: CASSLLGGTNYGYTF. In nucleotides, the CDR3 is TGCGCCAGCAGCTTGTTAGGCGGTACTAACTATGGCTACACCTTC.

The J gene is TRBJ2-1, the V gene TRBV30, with 11 bases that match TRBD1. There are 15 residues in the CDR3. J was trimmed by 5 bases and V by 4 bases; bases with no gene match: 7. Per germline, CDR1 GTSNPN and CDR2 SVGIG (reference sequence). CDR3 coding DNA: TGTGCCTGGACTGGACAGGGGGCGCGTAACAATGAGCAGTTCTTC. Translation gives CAWTGQGARNNEQFF.

The genes are TRBV15 and TRBJ1-1; D is ambiguous. The V end was cut by 6 bases, the J end by 2 bases, with 10 bases between. The CDR3 is 13 residues long. Germline V gives CDR1 LNHNV, CDR2 YYDKDF (reference sequence). The CDR3 loop is CATSTQPNTEAFF. The CDR3 DNA sequence: TGTGCCACCAGTACGCAACCCAACACTGAAGCTTTCTTT.

This chain uses TRBV19 with TRBJ1-1; possible D gene TRBD1, 5 bases. The CDR3 has 14 amino acids. V was cut by 5 bases and J by 6 bases, with 16 bases left in between. Looked up from germline, CDR1 is LNHDA and CDR2 is SQIVND (reference sequence). The CDR3 loop is CASSPRVLDAEAFF. The CDR3 DNA follows: TGTGCCAGTAGTCCCAGGGTTCTGGACGCTGAAGCTTTCTTT.

This chain connects TRBV25-1 to TRBJ2-1, with D unclear. The CDR3 totals 11 residues. Per the germline V gene, CDR1 is MGHDK and CDR2 is SYGVNS. Trimming took 6 bases from V and 8 from J, leaving 8 bases between them. The CDR3 here is CASSVGDEQFF. Here the CDR3 DNA reads TGTGCCAGCAGCGTGGGTGATGAGCAGTTCTTC.

The chain joins TRBV9 to TRBJ1-2, with 9 nucleotides matching TRBD1. The CDR3 contains 13 residues. J was trimmed by 4 bases and V by 4 bases; bases with no gene match: 2. Germline values: CDR1 SGDLS, CDR2 YYNGEE. This CDR3 reads CASSSGQGYGYTF. In nucleotides, the CDR3 is TGTGCCAGCAGCTCGGGACAGGGCTATGGCTACACCTTC. Full variable domain (remainder filled in from reference TRBV9 and TRBJ1-2): DSGVTQTPKHLITATGQRVTLRCSPRSGDLSVYWYQQSLDQGLQFLIQYYNGEERAKGNILERFSAQQFPDLHSELNLSSLELGDSALYFCASSSGQGYGYTFGSGTRLTVV.

The V call is TRBV9, the J call TRBJ1-5, with D uncertain. The CDR3 has 14 residues. Germline loops: CDR1 SGDLS, CDR2 YYNGEE. V shed 0 bases and J shed 0 bases, with 4 bases lying between them. The CDR3 sequence: CASSVGGSNQPQHF. The CDR3 nucleotides read TGTGCCAGCAGCGTAGGGGGTAGCAATCAGCCCCAGCATTTT.

V usage is TRBV11-2 and J usage is TRBJ1-1; D might be TRBD1 (6 bases). V dropped 1 base and J dropped 1 base, with 10 bases sitting between them. CDR1 and CDR2 (germline): SGHAT, FQNNGV. The CDR3 runs to 15 residues. CDR3 coding DNA: TGTGCCAGCAGCTTAGTTGGGGGCCCGAACACTGAAGCTTTCTTT. Protein product: CASSLVGGPNTEAFF.

The chain joins TRBV30 to TRBJ1-5, with TRBD1 as a possible D gene (5 bases). CDR3 length equals 13 residues. Germline loops: CDR1 GTSNPN, CDR2 SVGIG (reference sequence). The germline V and J ends were trimmed by 1 base and 7 bases, with 11 bases remaining between them. The CDR3, as DNA: TGTGCCTGGAGTGGCTCAGGGAGACAGCCCCAGCATTTT. Its protein is CAWSGSGRQPQHF.

For the CDR3, the DNA is TGTGCCAGCAGTCCGAGCGGGGCTGAGCAGTTCTTC. Amino acid sequence: CASSPSGAEQFF. This rearrangement joins TRBV6-6 to TRBJ2-1, with TRBD2 identical over 7 bases. Germline CDR1 is MNHNY and CDR2 is SVGAGI (reference sequence). The junction had 4 bases not matched to a gene; V was cut back by 5 bases and J by 9 bases. The CDR3 extends over 12 amino acids.

The DNA of the CDR3 is TGTGCCAGCAGCCCTGTTGGTGGGACCCAGTACTTC. Translating it yields CASSPVGGTQYF. V usage is TRBV7-9 and J usage is TRBJ2-5; D is unclear. Germline CDR1 and CDR2: SEHNR and FQNEAQ (reference sequence). With 5 bases removed from V and 7 bases from J, the gap between germline ends came to 11 bases. The CDR3 consists of 12 residues.

V usage is TRBV5-1 and J usage is TRBJ2-1; unclear D gene. V lost 0 bases and J 0 bases, leaving 10 bases between the germline ends. The CDR3 spans 16 residues. The germline gives CDR1 SGHRS, CDR2 YFSETQ. CDR3: CASSLGRQISYNEQFF. The DNA of the CDR3 is TGCGCCAGCAGCTTGGGACGGCAAATCTCCTACAATGAGCAGTTCTTC.

The chain carries TRBV3-1 (or the pseudogene TRBV3-2) and TRBJ1-2; 7 nucleotides line up with TRBD1. CDR1 is LGHDT, CDR2 YNNKEL, per germline (reference sequence). V was clipped by 4 bases and J by 4 bases; unmatched bases: 3. The CDR3 totals 13 residues. The CDR3 DNA is TGTGCCAGCAGCCCCGGGACAGTCTATGGCTACACCTTC. It codes for CASSPGTVYGYTF.

V is TRBV5-1 and J is TRBJ1-3, with 8 bases identical to TRBD1. This CDR3 has 16 residues. V dropped 3 bases and J dropped 0; count of bases not matched to a gene: 5. Looked up from germline, CDR1 is SGHRS and CDR2 is YFSETQ. CDR3 loop: CASSYDRGHSGNTIYF. Written as DNA, the CDR3 is TGCGCCAGCAGCTACGACAGGGGCCACTCTGGAAACACCATATATTTT.

The chain couples TRBV6-2 or TRBV6-3 to TRBJ1-5, with 8 bases matching TRBD1. This CDR3 region has 14 residues. Germline CDR1 reads MNHEY; CDR2 reads SVGEGT. V was pared by 5 bases and J by 6 bases, with 6 bases of the junction left unmatched. The chain's CDR3 is CASSDGQGAQPQHF. DNA of the CDR3: TGTGCCAGCAGTGACGGACAGGGTGCTCAGCCCCAGCATTTT.

To note about this clone: The sample has other DNA sequences that encode this CDR3 too. The V and J genes are TRBV30 and TRBJ1-4; D not resolved. The CDR3 consists of 13 residues. Germline loops: CDR1 GTSNPN, CDR2 SVGIG (reference sequence). V gave up 1 base and J gave up 0 bases, with 3 bases separating them. As DNA, the CDR3 is TGTGCCTGGAGTGCGGCAACTAATGAAAAACTGTTTTTT. The encoded protein is CAWSAATNEKLFF.